The rows below give T cell receptor beta chains drawn from one sample of a study of blood T cell repertoires in COVID-19. The assay was immunoSEQ multiplex PCR, and TCRdb's table has in-frame clones only and misses some. The sample has roughly 380,000 clones, almost 90% seen once. The sample taken for sequencing was PBMCs or T cells enriched from blood (not recorded which). The receptors here all came from a woman in her thirties who had been exposed to COVID-19. CDR3s include the opening cysteine and the closing phenylalanine or tryptophan. Each record gives: D gene, CDR3 length, J gene, clone size, V gene, CDR3 protein, CDR3 DNA. A D gene is named only where the DNA matches it firmly. The size entry is marked missing in some rows and otherwise reads once, few, many or a size class.

>TRBD2|17|TRBJ2-1|.|TRBV7-3
CASSLTSGRGSYNEQFF
TGTGCCAGCAGCTTAACTAGCGGGAGGGGATCCTACAATGAGCAGTTCTTC
>.|14|TRBJ2-1|.|TRBV2
CARSASRLYNEQFF
TGTGCCAGAAGCGCTTCCCGACTCTACAATGAGCAGTTCTTC
>.|15|TRBJ1-1|.|TRBV5-4
CASSLRRERNTEAFF
TGTGCCAGCAGCTTGAGACGCGAGCGGAACACTGAAGCTTTCTTT
>.|13|TRBJ1-2|.|TRBV6-5
CASTSRDDYGYTF
TGTGCCAGCACGTCCAGGGATGACTATGGCTACACCTTC
>TRBD2|17|TRBJ2-3|.|TRBV6-1
CASSEWVLAGSTDTQYF
TGTGCCAGCAGTGAATGGGTCCTAGCGGGGAGCACAGATACGCAGTATTTT
>TRBD2|16|TRBJ2-7|.|TRBV4-2
CASSPRGLADQYEQYF
TGTGCCAGCAGCCCACGGGGACTAGCGGACCAATACGAGCAGTACTTC
>.|13|TRBJ2-7|once|TRBV28
CASSAPGRLEQYF
TGTGCCAGCAGCGCCCCGGGTCGGCTGGAGCAGTACTTC
>.|11|TRBJ1-3|.|TRBV30
CAWTGGNTIYF
TGTGCCTGGACGGGGGGAAACACCATATATTTT
>TRBD2|15|TRBJ2-1|few|TRBV9
CASSVAETSGNEQFF
TGTGCCAGCAGCGTAGCAGAGACTAGCGGGAATGAGCAGTTCTTC
>TRBD2|15|TRBJ2-3|.|TRBV11-3
CASTPGLAGGDTQYF
TGTGCCAGCACCCCGGGACTAGCGGGAGGGGATACGCAGTATTTT